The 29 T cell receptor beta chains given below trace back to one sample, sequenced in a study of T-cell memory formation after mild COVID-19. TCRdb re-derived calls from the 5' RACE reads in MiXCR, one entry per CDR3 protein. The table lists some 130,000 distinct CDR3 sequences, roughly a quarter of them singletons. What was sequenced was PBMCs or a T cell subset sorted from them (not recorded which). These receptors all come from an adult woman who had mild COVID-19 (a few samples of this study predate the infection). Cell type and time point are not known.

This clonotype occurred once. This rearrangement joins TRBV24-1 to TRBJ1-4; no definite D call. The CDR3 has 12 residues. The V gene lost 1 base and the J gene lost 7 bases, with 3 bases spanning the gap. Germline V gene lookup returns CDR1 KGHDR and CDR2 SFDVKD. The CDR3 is CATSDFGEKLFF. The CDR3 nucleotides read TGTGCCACCAGTGATTTCGGTGAAAAACTGTTTTTT.

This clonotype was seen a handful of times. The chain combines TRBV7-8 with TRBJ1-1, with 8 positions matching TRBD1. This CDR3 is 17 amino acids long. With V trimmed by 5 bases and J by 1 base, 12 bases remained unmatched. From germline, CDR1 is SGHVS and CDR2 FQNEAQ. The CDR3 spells CASSGQGASVANTEAFF. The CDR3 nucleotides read TGTGCCAGCAGCGGTCAGGGGGCGAGCGTAGCGAACACTGAAGCTTTCTTT. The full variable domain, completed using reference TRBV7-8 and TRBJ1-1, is GAGVSQSPRYKVAKRGQDVALRCDPISGHVSLFWYQQALGQGPEFLTYFQNEAQLDKSGLPSDRFFAERPEGSVSTLKIQRTQQEDSAVYLCASSGQGASVANTEAFFGQGTRLTVV.

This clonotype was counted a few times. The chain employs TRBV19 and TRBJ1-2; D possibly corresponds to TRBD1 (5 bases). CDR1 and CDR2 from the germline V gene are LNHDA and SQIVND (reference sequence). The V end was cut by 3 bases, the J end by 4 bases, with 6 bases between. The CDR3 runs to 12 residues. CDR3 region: CASSIDSYGYTF. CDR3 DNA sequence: TGTGCCAGTAGTATCGACAGCTATGGCTACACCTTC. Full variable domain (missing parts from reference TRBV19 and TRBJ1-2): DGGITQSPKYLFRKEGQNVTLSCEQNLNHDAMYWYRQDPGQGLRLIYYSQIVNDFQKGDIAEGYSVSREKKESFPLTVTSAQKNPTAFYLCASSIDSYGYTFGSGTRLTVV.

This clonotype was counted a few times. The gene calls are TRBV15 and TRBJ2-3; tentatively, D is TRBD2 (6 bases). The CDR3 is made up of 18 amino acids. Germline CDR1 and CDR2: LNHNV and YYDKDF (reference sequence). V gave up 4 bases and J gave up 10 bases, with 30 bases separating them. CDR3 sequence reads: CATSTTSPPLLGEVSQYF. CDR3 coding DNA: TGTGCCACCAGCACTACTTCCCCGCCTCTATTAGGGGAGGTTTCGCAGTATTTT. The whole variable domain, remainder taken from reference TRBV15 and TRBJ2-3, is DAMVIQNPRYQVTQFGKPVTLSCSQTLNHNVMYWYQQKSSQAPKLLFHYYDKDFNNEADTPDNFQSRRPNTSFCFLDIRSPGLGDTAMYLCATSTTSPPLLGEVSQYFGPGTRLTVL.

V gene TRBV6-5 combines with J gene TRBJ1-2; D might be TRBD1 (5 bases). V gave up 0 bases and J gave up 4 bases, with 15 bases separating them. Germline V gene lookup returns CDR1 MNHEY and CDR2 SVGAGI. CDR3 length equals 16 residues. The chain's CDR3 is CASSYSRQGSPYGYTF. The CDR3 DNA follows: TGTGCCAGCAGTTACTCCCGGCAGGGCTCTCCCTATGGCTACACCTTC.

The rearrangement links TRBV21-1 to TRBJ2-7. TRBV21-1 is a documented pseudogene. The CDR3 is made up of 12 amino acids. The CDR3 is CASSRNFREQYF. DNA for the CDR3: TGTGCCAGCAGCAGGAACTTCCGCGAGCAGTACTTC.

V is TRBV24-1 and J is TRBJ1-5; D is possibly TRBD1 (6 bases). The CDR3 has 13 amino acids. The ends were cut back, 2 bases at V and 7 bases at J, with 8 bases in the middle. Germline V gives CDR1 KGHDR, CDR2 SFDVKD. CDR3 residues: CATSDSQGQPQHF. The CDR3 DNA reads TGTGCCACCAGTGATTCCCAGGGGCAGCCCCAGCATTTT.

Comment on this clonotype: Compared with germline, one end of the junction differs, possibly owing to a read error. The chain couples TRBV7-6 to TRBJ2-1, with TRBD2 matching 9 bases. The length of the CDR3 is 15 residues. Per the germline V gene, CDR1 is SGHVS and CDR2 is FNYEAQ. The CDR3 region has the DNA TGTGCCAGCAGCCTAGCGGGGTCCGGCTACAATGAGCAGTTCTTC. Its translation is CASSLAGSGYNEQFF. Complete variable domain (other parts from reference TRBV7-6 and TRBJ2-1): GAGVSQSPRYKVTKRGQDVALRCDPISGHVSLYWYRQALGQGPEFLTYFNYEAQQDKSGLPNDRFSAERPEGSISTLTIQRTEQRDSAMYRCASSLAGSGYNEQFFGPGTRLTVL.

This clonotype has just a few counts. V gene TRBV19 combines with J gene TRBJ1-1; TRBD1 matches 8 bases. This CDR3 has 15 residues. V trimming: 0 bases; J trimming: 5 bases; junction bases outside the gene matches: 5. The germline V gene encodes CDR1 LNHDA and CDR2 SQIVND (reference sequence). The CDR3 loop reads CASSIDRTGWTEAFF. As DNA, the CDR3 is TGTGCCAGTAGTATAGATCGGACAGGGTGGACTGAAGCTTTCTTT.

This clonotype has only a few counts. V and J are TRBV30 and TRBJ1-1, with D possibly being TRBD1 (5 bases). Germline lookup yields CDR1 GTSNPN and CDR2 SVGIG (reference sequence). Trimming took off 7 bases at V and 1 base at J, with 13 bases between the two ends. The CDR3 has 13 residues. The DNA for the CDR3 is TGTGCCTCTACCGTCACAGGGAACACTGAAGCTTTCTTT. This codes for CASTVTGNTEAFF. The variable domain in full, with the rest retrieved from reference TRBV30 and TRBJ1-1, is SQTIHQWPATLVQPVGSPLSLECTVEGTSNPNLYWYRQAAGRGLQLLFYSVGIGQISSEVPQNLSASRPQDRQFILSSKKLLLSDSGFYLCASTVTGNTEAFFGQGTRLTVV.

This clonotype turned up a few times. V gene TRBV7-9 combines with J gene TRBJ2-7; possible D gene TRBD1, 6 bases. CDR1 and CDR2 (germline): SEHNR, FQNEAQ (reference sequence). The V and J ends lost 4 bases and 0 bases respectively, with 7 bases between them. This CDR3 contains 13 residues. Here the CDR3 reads CASSSGASYEQYF. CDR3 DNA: TGTGCCAGCAGCTCAGGGGCCTCCTACGAGCAGTACTTC.

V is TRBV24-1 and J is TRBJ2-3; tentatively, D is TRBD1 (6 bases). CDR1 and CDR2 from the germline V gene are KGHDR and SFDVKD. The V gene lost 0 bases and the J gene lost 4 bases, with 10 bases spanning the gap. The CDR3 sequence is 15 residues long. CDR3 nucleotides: TGTGCCACCAGTGATTTGGGAGAGGGGGCAGATACGCAGTATTTT. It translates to CATSDLGEGADTQYF.

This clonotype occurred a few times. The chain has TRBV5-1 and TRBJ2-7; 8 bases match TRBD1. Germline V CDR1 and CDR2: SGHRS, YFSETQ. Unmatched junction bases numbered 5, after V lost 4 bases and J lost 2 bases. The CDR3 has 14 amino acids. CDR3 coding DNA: TGCGCCAGCAGCCGCGGACAGGGACCCTACGAGCAGTACTTC. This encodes CASSRGQGPYEQYF.

The CDR3 region has the DNA TGTGCCACCAGCAGACTTAGAGCGAACACTGAAGCTTTCTTT. Its translation: CATSRLRANTEAFF. The chain recombines TRBV15 with TRBJ1-1; D remains ambiguous. Per germline, CDR1 LNHNV and CDR2 YYDKDF (reference sequence). CDR3 length: 14 amino acids. Deletions cut 2 bases from V and 1 base from J, with 8 bases between.

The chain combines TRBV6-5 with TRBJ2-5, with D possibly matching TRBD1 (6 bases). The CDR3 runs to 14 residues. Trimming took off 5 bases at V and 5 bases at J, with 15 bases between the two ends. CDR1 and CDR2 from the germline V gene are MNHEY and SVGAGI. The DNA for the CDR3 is TGTGCCAGCAGTAATCGGGGACATGTGGAGACCCAGTACTTC. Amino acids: CASSNRGHVETQYF.

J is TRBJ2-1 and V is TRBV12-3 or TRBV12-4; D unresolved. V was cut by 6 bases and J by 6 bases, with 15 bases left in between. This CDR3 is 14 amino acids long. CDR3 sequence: CASSTGPGGNEQFF. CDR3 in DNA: TGTGCCAGCAGCACCGGACCGGGCGGCAATGAGCAGTTCTTC.

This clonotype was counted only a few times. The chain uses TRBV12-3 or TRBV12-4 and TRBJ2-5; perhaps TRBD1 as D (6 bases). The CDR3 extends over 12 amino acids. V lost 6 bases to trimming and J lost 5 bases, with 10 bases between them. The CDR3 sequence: CASSRRGETQYF. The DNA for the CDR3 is TGTGCCAGCAGCCGCAGGGGCGAGACCCAGTACTTC.

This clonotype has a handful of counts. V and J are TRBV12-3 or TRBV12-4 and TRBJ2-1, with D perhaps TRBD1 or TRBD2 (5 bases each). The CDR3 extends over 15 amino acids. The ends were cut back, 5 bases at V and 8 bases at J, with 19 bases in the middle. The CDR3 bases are TGTGCCAGCAGTCTCAACGACTGGGACGGAGATGAGCAGTTCTTC. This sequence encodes CASSLNDWDGDEQFF.

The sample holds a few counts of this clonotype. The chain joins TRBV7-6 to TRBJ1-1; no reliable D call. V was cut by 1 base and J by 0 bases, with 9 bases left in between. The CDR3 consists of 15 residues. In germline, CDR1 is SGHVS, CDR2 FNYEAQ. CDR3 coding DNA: TGTGCCAGCAGCTTAGGCCCCTTCATGAACACTGAAGCTTTCTTT. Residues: CASSLGPFMNTEAFF.

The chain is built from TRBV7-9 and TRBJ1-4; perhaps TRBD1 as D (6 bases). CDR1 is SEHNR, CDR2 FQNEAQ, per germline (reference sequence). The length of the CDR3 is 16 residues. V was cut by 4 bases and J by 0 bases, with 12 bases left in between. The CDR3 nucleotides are TGTGCCAGCAGCTGGGGGGCGGACCCAACTAATGAAAAACTGTTTTTT. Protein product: CASSWGADPTNEKLFF.

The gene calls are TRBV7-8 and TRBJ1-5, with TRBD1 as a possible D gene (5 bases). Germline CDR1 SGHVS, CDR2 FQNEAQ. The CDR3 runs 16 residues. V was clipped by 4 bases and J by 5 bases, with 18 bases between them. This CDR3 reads CASSSDPWGLHQPQHF. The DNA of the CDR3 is TGTGCCAGCAGCTCCGACCCATGGGGCCTACATCAGCCCCAGCATTTT. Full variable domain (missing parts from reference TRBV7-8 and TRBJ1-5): GAGVSQSPRYKVAKRGQDVALRCDPISGHVSLFWYQQALGQGPEFLTYFQNEAQLDKSGLPSDRFFAERPEGSVSTLKIQRTQQEDSAVYLCASSSDPWGLHQPQHFGDGTRLSIL.

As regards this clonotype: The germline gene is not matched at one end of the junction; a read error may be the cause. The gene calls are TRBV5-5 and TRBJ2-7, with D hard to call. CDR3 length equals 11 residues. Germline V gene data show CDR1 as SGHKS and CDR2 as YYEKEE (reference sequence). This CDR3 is CASSAHYEQYF. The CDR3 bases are TGTGCCAGCAGCGCCCACTACGAGCAGTATTTC. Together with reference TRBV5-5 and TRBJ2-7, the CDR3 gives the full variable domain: DAGVTQSPTHLIKTRGQQVTLRCSPISGHKSVSWYQQVLGQGPQFIFQYYEKEERGRGNFPDRFSARQFPNYSSELNVNALLLGDSALYLCASSAHYEQYFGPGTRLTVT.

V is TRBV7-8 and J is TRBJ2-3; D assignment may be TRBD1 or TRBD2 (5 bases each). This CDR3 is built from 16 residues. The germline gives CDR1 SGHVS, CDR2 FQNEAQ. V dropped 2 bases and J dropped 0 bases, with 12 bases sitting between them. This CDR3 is CASSLRSWGSTDTQYF. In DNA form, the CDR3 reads TGTGCCAGCAGCTTAAGGTCGTGGGGGAGCACAGATACGCAGTATTTT.

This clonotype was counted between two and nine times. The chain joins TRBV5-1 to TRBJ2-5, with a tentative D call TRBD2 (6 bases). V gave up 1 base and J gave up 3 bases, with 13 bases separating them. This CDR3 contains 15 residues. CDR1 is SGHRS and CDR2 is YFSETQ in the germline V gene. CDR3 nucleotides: TGCGCCAGCAGCTTGTCCCCCGGGAGTAAAGAGACCCAGTACTTC. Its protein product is CASSLSPGSKETQYF.

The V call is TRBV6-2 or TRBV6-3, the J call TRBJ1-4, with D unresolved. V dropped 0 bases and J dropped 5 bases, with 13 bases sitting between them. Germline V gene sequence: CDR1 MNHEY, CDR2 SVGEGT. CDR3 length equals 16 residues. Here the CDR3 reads CASSYSAADLNEKLFF. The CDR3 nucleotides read TGTGCCAGCAGTTACTCAGCGGCCGACCTCAATGAAAAACTGTTTTTT.

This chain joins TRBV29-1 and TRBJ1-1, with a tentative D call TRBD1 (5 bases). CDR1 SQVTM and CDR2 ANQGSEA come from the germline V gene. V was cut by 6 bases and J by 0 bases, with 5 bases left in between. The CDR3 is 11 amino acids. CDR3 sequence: CSVTVNTEAFF. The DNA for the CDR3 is TGCAGCGTGACAGTGAACACTGAAGCTTTCTTT.

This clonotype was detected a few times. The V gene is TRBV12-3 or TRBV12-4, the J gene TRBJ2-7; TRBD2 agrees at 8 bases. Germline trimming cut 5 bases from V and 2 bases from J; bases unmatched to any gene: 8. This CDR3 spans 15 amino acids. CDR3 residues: CASSESGGSAYEQYF. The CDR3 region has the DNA TGTGCCAGCAGTGAGAGCGGGGGCTCAGCCTACGAGCAGTACTTC.

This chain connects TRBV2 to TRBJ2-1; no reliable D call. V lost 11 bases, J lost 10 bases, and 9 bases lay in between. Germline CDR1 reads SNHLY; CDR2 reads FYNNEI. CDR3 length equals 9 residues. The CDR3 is CAPRSEQFF. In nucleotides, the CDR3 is TGTGCCCCCCGTAGCGAGCAGTTCTTC.

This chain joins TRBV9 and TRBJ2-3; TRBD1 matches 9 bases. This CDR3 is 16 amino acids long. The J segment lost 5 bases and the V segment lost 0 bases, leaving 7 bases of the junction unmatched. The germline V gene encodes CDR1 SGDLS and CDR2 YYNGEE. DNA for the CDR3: TGTGCCAGCAGCGTAGAGGGGACAGGGACAAAAGATACGCAGTATTTT. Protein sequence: CASSVEGTGTKDTQYF.